The sequence of this T cell receptor beta chain was determined in a study of T cell repertoires in cytomegalovirus infection. Study details: Evidence of both CMV infection and a matching HLA type came from public TCR beta signatures.

The V end lost 11 bases, the J end lost 2 bases, and 9 bases lay between the germline ends. Germline CDR1 is SNHLY and CDR2 is FYNNEI. The CDR3 sequence is 11 residues long. Each CDR3 protein is one row after TCRdb ran MiXCR on the reads. This sample has approximately 190,000 distinct CDR3 sequences; 28% occur once, and the top ten carry roughly 31%. The chain joins TRBV2 to TRBJ1-1; a weak D match, TRBD1 (5 bases). The sequence was collected from a human donor in good health (CMV status not recorded). Some clones in this sample may be carry-over from other donors' samples. The source material was PBMCs. The CDR3 bases are TGTGCCGACAGACTTAACACTGAAGCTTTCTTT. Translated, it gives CADRLNTEAFF.